The next 21 T cell receptor beta chains were all read from a single sample in a study of B cell selection in AIRE deficiency. Some clones are missing from TCRdb's copy, which holds only in-frame ones; the method was immunoSEQ multiplex PCR. The sample has under 30,000 clones, roughly 95% seen once. Conventional CD4 T cells were sorted as CD4+CD127+ cells. The sequenced sample consisted of CD4+CD127+ conventional T cells sorted from PBMCs. Receptor source: a human donor in good health.

The V call is TRBV9, the J call TRBJ2-2; D is unclear. The CDR3 is 14 residues long. The germline gives CDR1 SGDLS, CDR2 YYNGEE. Trimming removed 3 bases at V and 4 bases at J, with 10 bases between. CDR3 in DNA: TGTGCCAGCAGCGCCCAGGACCGCACCGGGGAGCTGTTTTTT. Translated, it gives CASSAQDRTGELFF.

V usage is TRBV2 and J usage is TRBJ2-6, with 14 positions matching TRBD2. The CDR3 is made up of 18 amino acids. From germline, CDR1 is SNHLY and CDR2 FYNNEI. J was trimmed by 4 bases and V by 11 bases; bases with no gene match: 13. For the CDR3, the DNA is TGTGCCGGGAGGACTAGCGGGAGGTCGTTGGGCGGGGCCAACGTCCTGACTTTC. This sequence encodes CAGRTSGRSLGGANVLTF.

The chain links TRBV18 to TRBJ2-5; 8 nucleotides agree with TRBD2. The CDR3 totals 15 residues. The ends lost 4 bases at V and 1 base at J; junction bases unmatched: 5. Per the germline V gene, CDR1 is KGHSH and CDR2 is LQKENI. Here the CDR3 reads CASSQSLAAQETQYF. CDR3 bases: TGTGCCAGCTCACAGTCACTAGCGGCCCAAGAGACCCAGTACTTC.

This chain joins TRBV2 and TRBJ1-1; a possible D gene is TRBD1 (6 bases). This CDR3 comprises 15 residues. Germline-derived CDR1 and CDR2 are SNHLY and FYNNEI. V lost 3 bases to trimming and J lost 4 bases, with 15 bases between them. The CDR3 loop reads CASSEGRGFLTEAFF. The CDR3, as DNA: TGTGCCAGCAGTGAGGGCAGGGGATTCCTCACTGAAGCTTTCTTT.

This chain links TRBV2 with TRBJ2-7; no clear D gene. The CDR3 consists of 14 residues. The ends were cut back, 6 bases at V and 0 bases at J, with 12 bases in the middle. Germline V gene data show CDR1 as SNHLY and CDR2 as FYNNEI. The CDR3 DNA is TGTGCCAGCAGCTTTATAGACGCCTCCTACGAGCAGTACTTC. It encodes CASSFIDASYEQYF.

The chain carries TRBV2 and TRBJ1-6, with D possibly matching TRBD1 (5 bases). Per the germline V gene, CDR1 is SNHLY and CDR2 is FYNNEI. The V and J ends lost 11 bases and 5 bases respectively, with 13 bases between them. The CDR3 covers 13 residues. DNA of the CDR3: TGTGCCGGCGGACAAACACATAATTCACCCCTCCACTTT. Its protein product is CAGGQTHNSPLHF. Drawing the rest from reference TRBV2 and TRBJ1-6, the complete variable domain is EPEVTQTPSHQVTQMGQEVILRCVPISNHLYFYWYRQILGQKVEFLVSFYNNEISEKSEIFDDQFSVERPDGSNFTLKIRSTKLEDSAMYFCAGGQTHNSPLHFGNGTRLTVT.

This chain joins TRBV14 and TRBJ1-1; D is undetermined. The CDR3 is 15 amino acids. CDR1 and CDR2 from the germline V gene are SGHDN and FVKESK. V lost 0 bases and J lost 4, with 12 bases in between. The CDR3: CASSQDSDNVTEAFF. The DNA for the CDR3 is TGTGCCAGCAGCCAAGATAGCGACAACGTCACTGAAGCTTTCTTT.

This chain links TRBV11-3 with TRBJ2-1; 12 bases match TRBD2. V was clipped by 3 bases and J by 8 bases; unmatched bases: 2. The CDR3 runs 14 residues. Germline V gene lookup returns CDR1 SGHNT and CDR2 YENEEA. The chain's CDR3 is CASSLTSGSHEQFF. CDR3 nucleotides: TGTGCCAGCAGCTTGACTAGCGGGAGCCATGAGCAGTTCTTC. The full variable domain, its missing parts supplied by reference TRBV11-3 and TRBJ2-1, is EAGVVQSPRYKIIEKKQPVAFWCNPISGHNTLYWYLQNLGQGPELLIRYENEEAVDDSQLPKDRFSAERLKGVDSTLKIQPAELGDSAVYLCASSLTSGSHEQFFGPGTRLTVL.

This chain connects TRBV2 to TRBJ2-3; maybe TRBD1 (5 bases). V lost 6 bases, J lost 1 base, and 17 bases lay in between. CDR1 and CDR2 from the germline V gene are SNHLY and FYNNEI. The CDR3 covers 16 residues. The CDR3 DNA reads as TGTGCCAGCAGCGTCGTGGCAGGGTACGGCACAGATACGCAGTATTTT. This gives the protein CASSVVAGYGTDTQYF.

This chain connects TRBV6-5 to TRBJ2-7; D may be TRBD2 (6 bases). Germline V gene data show CDR1 as MNHEY and CDR2 as SVGAGI. The V end lost 5 bases, the J end lost 9 bases, and 17 bases lay between the germline ends. The CDR3 totals 13 residues. In DNA, the CDR3 is TGTGCCAGCAGTAGAGGGACTTCCCAAGGGCAGTACTTC. It specifies CASSRGTSQGQYF.

The V and J genes are TRBV5-1 and TRBJ2-1; no definite D call. With 4 bases removed from V and 2 bases from J, the gap between germline ends came to 10 bases. This CDR3 has 14 amino acids. Germline lookup yields CDR1 SGHRS and CDR2 YFSETQ. The CDR3 DNA follows: TGCGCCAGCAGCCGGTTACAGACCTACAATGAGCAGTTCTTC. Protein sequence: CASSRLQTYNEQFF. Looking up the rest from reference TRBV5-1 and TRBJ2-1 gives the full variable domain: KAGVTQTPRYLIKTRGQQVTLSCSPISGHRSVSWYQQTPGQGLQFLFEYFSETQRNKGNFPGRFSGRQFSNSRSEMNVSTLELGDSALYLCASSRLQTYNEQFFGPGTRLTVL.

V and J are TRBV7-9 and TRBJ2-5, with unresolved D. V lost 1 base and J 7 bases, leaving 10 bases between the germline ends. CDR1 and CDR2 (germline): SEHNR, FQNEAQ (reference sequence). This CDR3 region has 13 residues. The chain's CDR3 is CASSLEIDGTQYF. CDR3 DNA: TGTGCCAGCAGCTTAGAGATAGACGGGACCCAGTACTTC.

The chain uses TRBV5-1 and TRBJ2-5; TRBD2 agrees at 7 bases. From germline, CDR1 is SGHRS and CDR2 YFSETQ. V was clipped by 0 bases and J by 5 bases; unmatched bases: 10. The CDR3 covers 16 residues. The CDR3 loop is CASSLASSGLRETQYF. CDR3 nucleotide sequence: TGCGCCAGCAGCTTGGCCTCTAGCGGCCTCCGTGAGACCCAGTACTTC.

The chain joins TRBV7-2 to TRBJ1-5; D may be TRBD1 (6 bases). This CDR3 is 15 amino acids long. CDR1 is SGHTA and CDR2 is FQGNSA in the germline V gene. V gave up 6 bases and J gave up 1 base, with 13 bases separating them. The CDR3 DNA reads as TGTGCCAGCAGTTCACAGGGATCCAGCAATCAGCCCCAGCATTTT. Amino acid sequence: CASSSQGSSNQPQHF.

The chain couples TRBV5-1 to TRBJ2-7; 7 bases are shared with TRBD2. Per the germline V gene, CDR1 is SGHRS and CDR2 is YFSETQ. V lost 2 bases to trimming and J lost 5 bases; unmatched junction nucleotides: 10. The CDR3 covers 15 residues. CDR3: CASSLMGGRSDEQYF. CDR3 bases: TGCGCCAGCAGCTTAATGGGCGGGAGAAGCGACGAGCAGTACTTC.

This clone appeared once. The chain combines TRBV5-6 with TRBJ2-4; 16 bases fit TRBD2. CDR1 is SGHDT and CDR2 is YYEEEE in the germline V gene. Trimming cost V 4 bases and J 10 bases; bases outside gene matches: 8. This CDR3 is built from 16 residues. For the CDR3, the DNA is TGTGCCAGCAGCGCGGGACTAGCGGGAGGGCCGGGAATTCAGTACTTC. Amino acids: CASSAGLAGGPGIQYF.

This clone came up once. V and J are TRBV27 and TRBJ1-4; possible D gene TRBD1, 6 bases. This CDR3 comprises 15 residues. V was pared by 6 bases and J by 4 bases, with 15 bases between. From germline, CDR1 is MNHEY and CDR2 SMNVEV (reference sequence). The CDR3: CASRRDRTINEKLFF. In DNA, the CDR3 is TGTGCCAGCAGGCGTGACAGGACCATTAATGAAAAACTGTTTTTT.

This clone was seen once. The chain joins TRBV6-5 to TRBJ1-1, with D uncertain. Germline-derived CDR1 and CDR2 are MNHEY and SVGAGI. CDR3 length: 12 residues. V lost 7 bases and J 4 bases, leaving 10 bases between the germline ends. This chain's CDR3 is CASTGRSTEAFF. The CDR3 coding sequence is TGTGCCAGCACGGGGAGGAGCACTGAAGCTTTCTTT.

This sequence joins TRBV5-6 and TRBJ2-5; D may be TRBD2 (5 bases). V was shortened by 6 bases and J by 1 base, with 10 bases between the two germline ends. CDR1 and CDR2 (germline): SGHDT, YYEEEE. The CDR3 is made up of 13 amino acids. The CDR3 sequence is CASKRTFQETQYF. CDR3 DNA sequence: TGTGCCAGCAAAAGGACTTTCCAAGAGACCCAGTACTTC.

The rearrangement uses TRBV18 and TRBJ2-3, with TRBD1 matching over 7 bases. CDR1 is KGHSH and CDR2 is LQKENI in the germline V gene. The CDR3 is 15 residues long. With 3 bases clipped from V and 3 bases from J, the junction kept 6 bases outside the gene matches. The CDR3, as DNA: TGTGCCAGCTCACCCAACAGGGGTCGGACAGATACGCAGTATTTT. This encodes CASSPNRGRTDTQYF.

This clone was found once. The chain employs TRBV28 and TRBJ2-5, with TRBD1 as a possible D gene (6 bases). Germline-derived CDR1 and CDR2 are MDHEN and SYDVKM. CDR3 size: 18 residues. V was trimmed by 5 bases and J by 1 base, leaving 23 bases between them. This chain's CDR3 is CASSPGAGAGPVQETQYF. The CDR3 nucleotides are TGTGCCAGCAGTCCCGGGGCAGGGGCCGGTCCGGTCCAAGAGACCCAGTACTTC. Full variable domain (rest looked up from reference TRBV28 and TRBJ2-5): DVKVTQSSRYLVKRTGEKVFLECVQDMDHENMFWYRQDPGLGLRLIYFSYDVKMKEKGDIPEGYSVSREKKERFSLILESASTNQTSMYLCASSPGAGAGPVQETQYFGPGTRLLVL.